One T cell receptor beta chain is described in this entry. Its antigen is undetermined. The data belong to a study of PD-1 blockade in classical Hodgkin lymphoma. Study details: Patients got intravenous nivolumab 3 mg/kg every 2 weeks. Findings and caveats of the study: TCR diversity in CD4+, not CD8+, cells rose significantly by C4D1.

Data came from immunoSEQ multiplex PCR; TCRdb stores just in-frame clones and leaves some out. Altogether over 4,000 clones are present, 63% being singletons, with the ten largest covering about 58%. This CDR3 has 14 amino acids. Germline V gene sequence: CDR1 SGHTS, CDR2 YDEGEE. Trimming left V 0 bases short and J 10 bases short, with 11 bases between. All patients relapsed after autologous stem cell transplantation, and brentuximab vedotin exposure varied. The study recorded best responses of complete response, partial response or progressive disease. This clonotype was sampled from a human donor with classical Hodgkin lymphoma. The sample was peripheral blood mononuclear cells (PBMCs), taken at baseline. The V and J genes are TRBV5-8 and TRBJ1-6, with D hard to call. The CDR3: CASSLGQSGSPLHF. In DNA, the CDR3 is TGTGCCAGCAGCTTGGGGCAGTCGGGCTCACCCCTCCACTTT.